Shown below are 23 T cell receptor beta chains from a single sample sequenced in a study of Ad26.COV2.S vaccination and SARS-CoV-2 variants (dated by TCRdb to the early 2020s). This specimen's treatment or condition label, interpreted: some 19 received Ad26.COV2.S at low or high dose, single or two shots; about 5 received placebo; per-sample allocation not given. For vaccine and placebo recipients, the sequenced repertoires came from samples collected on day 63 after the first injection. Library prep was done by the immunoSEQ multiplex PCR assay. Drawn from immuneACCESS, this table holds only the in-frame rearrangements with V and J called that TCRdb kept. Clones are partly lost; checked studies trace under half to an unresolved V gene and leave the rest unexplained. The sample table holds 350,000 to 500,000 clones, of which roughly nine tenths were seen once. 2.5% to 3% of the sample belongs to the ten largest clones.

Here the sequenced sample was peripheral blood, taken in a trial of Ad26.COV2.S vaccine versus placebo. All receptors come from a person aged 18-60 years who received the Ad26.COV2.S COVID-19 vaccine or a placebo.

V usage is TRBV12-3 or TRBV12-4 and J usage is TRBJ2-7; tentatively, D is TRBD1 or TRBD2 (6 bases each). V was pared by 1 base and J by 6 bases, with 7 bases between. The CDR3 length is 12 residues. Here the CDR3 DNA reads TGTGCCAGCAGTTTAGGGGGGGCCGAGCAGTACTTC. Protein product: CASSLGGAEQYF.

The chain links TRBV2 to TRBJ2-6, with 7 bases matching TRBD1. V lost 4 bases and J lost 0; bases outside the gene matches: 0. From germline, CDR1 is SNHLY and CDR2 FYNNEI. The CDR3 is 15 residues long. CDR3 loop: CASSGDSSGANVLTF. CDR3 coding DNA: TGTGCCAGCAGTGGGGACAGCTCTGGGGCCAACGTCCTGACTTTC.

V is TRBV7-3 and J is TRBJ1-6; 10 nucleotides line up with TRBD1. CDR1 is SGHTA and CDR2 is FQGTGA in the germline V gene. The junction had 12 bases not matched to a gene; V was cut back by 6 bases and J by 13 bases. CDR3 length: 15 residues. CDR3 sequence (DNA): TGTGCCAGCAGTTCAACCGGGACAGGGGCGACCCCCCTCCACTTT. Its translation is CASSSTGTGATPLHF. Full variable domain (remainder filled in from reference TRBV7-3 and TRBJ1-6): GAGVSQTPSNKVTEKGKYVELRCDPISGHTALYWYRQSLGQGPEFLIYFQGTGAADDSGLPNDRFFAVRPEGSVSTLKIQRTERGDSAVYLCASSSTGTGATPLHFGNGTRLTVT.

This clone was recorded a few times. This sequence joins TRBV19 and TRBJ1-6; D gene unclear. CDR1 LNHDA and CDR2 SQIVND come from the germline V gene (reference sequence). Trimming left V 4 bases short and J 4 bases short, with 5 bases between. CDR3 length: 13 amino acids. The CDR3 here is CASSSQYNSPLHF. The CDR3 region has the DNA TGTGCCAGTAGTAGCCAGTATAATTCACCCCTCCACTTT.

This chain links TRBV4-2 with TRBJ2-1; D call uncertain. Germline lookup yields CDR1 LGHNA and CDR2 YNFKEQ. This CDR3 is 15 amino acids long. Trimming left V 4 bases short and J 5 bases short, with 15 bases between. The CDR3 reads CASSLRNHDNNEQFF. In DNA form, the CDR3 reads TGTGCCAGCAGCCTAAGGAATCACGATAACAATGAGCAGTTCTTC.

CDR3 loop: CASSLTGISGGYTF. CDR3 DNA: TGTGCCAGCAGCTTGACAGGGATTTCGGGTGGCTACACCTTC. The chain recombines TRBV5-6 with TRBJ1-2; tentatively, D is TRBD1 (6 bases). The CDR3 spans 14 residues. The V end was cut by 1 base, the J end by 7 bases, with 14 bases between. Germline V gives CDR1 SGHDT, CDR2 YYEEEE.

The chain recombines TRBV30 with TRBJ1-5, with 7 bases aligning to TRBD1. This CDR3 is built from 13 residues. CDR1 GTSNPN and CDR2 SVGIG come from the germline V gene (reference sequence). V gave up 3 bases and J gave up 2 bases; unmatched junction bases: 1. The CDR3 is CAWSDRGNQPQHF. DNA of the CDR3: TGTGCCTGGAGCGACAGGGGCAATCAGCCCCAGCATTTT.

In this sample, this clone turned up once. The V call is TRBV11-3, the J call TRBJ1-4; possible D gene TRBD1, 5 bases. This CDR3 has 11 amino acids. Deletions cut 5 bases from V and 7 bases from J, with 5 bases between. Germline CDR1 and CDR2: SGHNT and YENEEA. This CDR3 is CASSRGEKLFF. DNA for the CDR3: TGTGCCAGCAGCAGGGGTGAAAAACTGTTTTTT.

The count of this clone is one. The genes are TRBV10-3 and TRBJ2-7, with D possibly matching TRBD1 (6 bases). V lost 0 bases, J lost 5 bases, and 17 bases lay in between. CDR1 is ENHRY and CDR2 is SYGVKD in the germline V gene. This CDR3 has 16 residues. The CDR3 region has the DNA TGTGCCATCAGTGAGTCGAGGGCAGGGGTCCGCAACGAGCAGTACGTC. Amino acids: CAISESRAGVRNEQYV.

The genes are TRBV4-3 and TRBJ2-2, with 8 bases fitting TRBD2. Germline trimming cut 0 bases from V and 5 bases from J; bases unmatched to any gene: 14. The CDR3 is 19 residues long. In germline, CDR1 is LGHNA, CDR2 YSLEER. The CDR3 region has the DNA TGCGCCAGCAGCCAAGATCTTCTATTTGCGGGAGGTGTAACCGGGGAGCTGTTTTTT. This translates into CASSQDLLFAGGVTGELFF.

J is TRBJ1-3 and V is TRBV5-1, with D possibly TRBD1 on 5 matching bases. Trimming took off 4 bases at V and 1 base at J, with 15 bases between the two ends. There are 16 residues in the CDR3. CDR1 is SGHRS and CDR2 is YFSETQ in the germline V gene. The DNA for the CDR3 is TGCGCCAGCAGCGAACGGAGGGGAATGTCTGGAAACACCATATATTTT. Its protein product is CASSERRGMSGNTIYF. Together with reference TRBV5-1 and TRBJ1-3, the CDR3 gives the full variable domain: KAGVTQTPRYLIKTRGQQVTLSCSPISGHRSVSWYQQTPGQGLQFLFEYFSETQRNKGNFPGRFSGRQFSNSRSEMNVSTLELGDSALYLCASSERRGMSGNTIYFGEGSWLTVV.

This clone has a handful of counts. V is TRBV5-1 and J is TRBJ2-7; 8 bases are a match to TRBD2. The V segment lost 0 bases and the J segment 4 bases; nucleotides outside the gene matches: 6. The CDR3 is made up of 15 amino acids. The germline V gene encodes CDR1 SGHRS and CDR2 YFSETQ. The CDR3 loop reads CASSLDGGRHYEQYV. The CDR3 DNA sequence: TGCGCCAGCAGCTTGGATGGCGGGAGGCATTACGAGCAGTACGTC.

The chain combines TRBV2 with TRBJ2-3; perhaps D is TRBD1 or TRBD2 (5 bases each). This CDR3 has 14 amino acids. V lost 7 bases to trimming and J lost 7 bases, with 18 bases between them. Germline V gene sequence: CDR1 SNHLY, CDR2 FYNNEI. For the CDR3, the DNA is TGTGCCAGCACCCCGGGACCGTACGAGTATACGCAGTATTTT. Residues: CASTPGPYEYTQYF.

This sequence joins TRBV11-2 and TRBJ2-1; no definite D call. The germline gives CDR1 SGHAT, CDR2 FQNNGV. V shed 0 bases and J shed 2 bases, with 8 bases lying between them. This CDR3 is built from 15 residues. The CDR3 spells CASSLDFGAYNEQFF. In nucleotides, the CDR3 is TGTGCCAGCAGCTTAGATTTTGGCGCCTACAATGAGCAGTTCTTC.

This clone was picked up a small number of times. The chain links TRBV7-3 to TRBJ2-2; no clear D gene. This CDR3 is 12 amino acids long. Trimming cost V 2 bases and J 8 bases, with 6 bases left between them. The V gene's germline CDR1 is SGHTA and CDR2 FQGTGA. CDR3 region: CASSLVLGELFF. CDR3 nucleotide sequence: TGTGCCAGCAGCTTAGTTCTGGGGGAGCTGTTTTTT. Looking up the rest from reference TRBV7-3 and TRBJ2-2 gives the full variable domain: GAGVSQTPSNKVTEKGKYVELRCDPISGHTALYWYRQSLGQGPEFLIYFQGTGAADDSGLPNDRFFAVRPEGSVSTLKIQRTERGDSAVYLCASSLVLGELFFGEGSRLTVL.

The chain carries TRBV9 and TRBJ2-5; D is unclear. Germline V gives CDR1 SGDLS, CDR2 YYNGEE. CDR3 size: 13 residues. V was cut by 0 bases and J by 5 bases, with 8 bases left in between. This chain's CDR3 is CASSVERSETQYF. CDR3 nucleotide sequence: TGTGCCAGCAGCGTAGAGCGATCTGAGACCCAGTACTTC.

With regard to this clone: Other DNA sequences in this sample translate to the same CDR3. This sequence joins TRBV7-3 and TRBJ1-2; D possibly corresponds to TRBD1 (5 bases). The CDR3 runs to 13 residues. V lost 1 base, J lost 5 bases, and 8 bases lay in between. CDR1 is SGHTA and CDR2 is FQGTGA in the germline V gene. The CDR3 spells CASSLIGGYGYTF. The CDR3 region has the DNA TGTGCCAGCAGCTTAATCGGGGGGTATGGCTACACCTTC.

In its sample, this clone was seen a few times. This sequence joins TRBV4-3 and TRBJ2-5; 7 positions agree with TRBD1. Germline CDR1 reads LGHNA; CDR2 reads YSLEER. The CDR3 is 15 amino acids. The V and J ends lost 0 bases and 6 bases, in that order; junction bases with no gene match: 7. This chain's CDR3 is CASSQELTGAQTQYF. DNA of the CDR3: TGCGCCAGCAGCCAAGAACTTACAGGGGCTCAGACCCAGTACTTC.

This clone was seen more than once but under ten times. This sequence joins TRBV5-1 and TRBJ2-3, with a possible D match to TRBD2 (5 bases). V dropped 0 bases and J dropped 2 bases, with 7 bases sitting between them. Germline V gene data show CDR1 as SGHRS and CDR2 as YFSETQ. The CDR3 covers 14 residues. The CDR3, as DNA: TGCGCCAGCAGCTTGGCGGACTTCACAGATACGCAGTATTTT. Translation: CASSLADFTDTQYF.

This clone was found a few times. The rearrangement joins TRBV11-2 to TRBJ1-1; the D gene is possibly TRBD1 (5 bases). The germline V gene has CDR1 SGHAT and CDR2 FQNNGV. CDR3 size: 15 residues. V lost 6 bases and J 5 bases, leaving 19 bases between the germline ends. The CDR3 reads CASRGNPGGETEAFF. The DNA of the CDR3 is TGTGCCAGCAGAGGAAACCCCGGAGGGGAAACTGAAGCTTTCTTT.

This chain uses TRBV6-6 with TRBJ1-5; TRBD1 might be the D (6 bases). The CDR3 extends over 13 amino acids. The germline CDR1 and CDR2 sequences are MNHNY and SVGAGI (reference sequence). The V gene lost 7 bases and the J gene lost 6 bases, with 13 bases spanning the gap. As DNA, the CDR3 is TGTGCCAGCAAAGGTATAGGGGGTCAGCCCCAGCATTTT. Encoded protein: CASKGIGGQPQHF.

Only a few counts were recorded for this clone. The V gene is TRBV10-3, the J gene TRBJ2-7, with D possibly TRBD1 on 6 matching bases. V dropped 9 bases and J dropped 3 bases, with 12 bases sitting between them. CDR1 is ENHRY, CDR2 SYGVKD, per germline. The CDR3 totals 12 residues. CDR3 amino acids: CAMRTENYEQYV. DNA for the CDR3: TGTGCCATGAGGACAGAAAACTACGAGCAGTACGTC.

This sequence joins TRBV19 and TRBJ2-3, with D possibly being TRBD2 (5 bases). CDR1 and CDR2 (germline): LNHDA, SQIVND (reference sequence). This CDR3 contains 13 residues. V was pared by 7 bases and J by 4 bases, with 12 bases between. The CDR3 sequence: CASISLGSDTQYF. The CDR3 nucleotides are TGTGCCAGTATCTCACTAGGGTCAGATACGCAGTATTTT.